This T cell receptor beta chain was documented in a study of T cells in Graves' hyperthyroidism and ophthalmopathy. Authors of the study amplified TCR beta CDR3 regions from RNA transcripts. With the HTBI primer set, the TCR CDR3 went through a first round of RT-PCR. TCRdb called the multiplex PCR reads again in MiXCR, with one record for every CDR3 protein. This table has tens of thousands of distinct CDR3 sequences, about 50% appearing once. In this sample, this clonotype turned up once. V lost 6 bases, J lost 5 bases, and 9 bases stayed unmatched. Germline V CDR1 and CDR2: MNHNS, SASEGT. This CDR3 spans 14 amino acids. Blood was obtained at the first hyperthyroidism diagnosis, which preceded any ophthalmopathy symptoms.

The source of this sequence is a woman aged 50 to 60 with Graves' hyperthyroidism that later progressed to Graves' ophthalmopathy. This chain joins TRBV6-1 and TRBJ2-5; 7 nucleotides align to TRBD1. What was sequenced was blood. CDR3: CASRKTGLLETQYF. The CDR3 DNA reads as TGTGCCAGCAGGAAGACAGGGTTGCTGGAGACCCAGTACTTC.